The next 9 T cell receptor beta chains were all read from a single sample in a study of blood T cell repertoires in COVID-19. Clones were read by immunoSEQ multiplex PCR, and TCRdb kept only the in-frame ones, dropping some. The sample contains under 200,000 clones, around 83% of which appear only once. The sequencing sample was made of peripheral blood. These receptors all come from a human donor in a cohort sampled during active COVID-19.

V usage is TRBV15 and J usage is TRBJ2-5; a possible D gene is TRBD1 (5 bases). Germline V gives CDR1 LNHNV, CDR2 YYDKDF (reference sequence). V dropped 4 bases and J dropped 5 bases, with 14 bases sitting between them. The CDR3 is 14 amino acids. The CDR3 DNA follows: TGTGCCACCAGCAAGGAAGGGGTCCTCGAGACCCAGTACTTC. Translating gives CATSKEGVLETQYF.

This chain joins TRBV5-4 and TRBJ2-3; D ambiguous. The CDR3 covers 12 residues. Trimming removed 3 bases from V and 6 bases from J, with 8 bases in between. In germline, CDR1 is SGHNT, CDR2 YYREEE (reference sequence). The CDR3 coding sequence is TGTGCCAGCAGCTATCTAACCGATACGCAGTATTTT. Encoded protein: CASSYLTDTQYF.

The rearrangement uses TRBV19 and TRBJ1-1; D is unresolved. The CDR3 consists of 15 residues. V dropped 6 bases and J dropped 1 base, with 15 bases sitting between them. CDR1 is LNHDA, CDR2 SQIVND, per germline (reference sequence). The CDR3 DNA follows: TGTGCCAGTAGGTCAATAGGACGGGGGAACACTGAAGCTTTCTTT. Protein: CASRSIGRGNTEAFF.

The chain has TRBV12-5 and TRBJ2-7; 9 bases match TRBD1. The V segment lost 4 bases and the J segment 3 bases; nucleotides outside the gene matches: 7. The CDR3 totals 15 residues. The germline V gene has CDR1 LGHNT and CDR2 FRNRAP. The CDR3 region has the DNA TGTGCTAGTGGTTCCCCGGGACAGGGAAACTACGAGCAGTACTTC. As protein: CASGSPGQGNYEQYF.

The chain is built from TRBV4-3 and TRBJ2-1; 8 bases line up with TRBD2. CDR1 is LGHNA, CDR2 YSLEER, per germline. This CDR3 spans 16 amino acids. V dropped 4 bases and J dropped 0; count of bases not matched to a gene: 5. CDR3 sequence: CASSRGAGDSYNEQFF. CDR3 DNA: TGCGCCAGCAGCCGGGGAGCGGGAGACTCCTACAATGAGCAGTTCTTC.

In DNA, the CDR3 is TGTGCCATCAGCGGGACAGGGTACAATGAGCAGTTCTTC. It translates to CAISGTGYNEQFF. The chain employs TRBV10-3 and TRBJ2-1, with 9 positions matching TRBD1. Germline CDR1 and CDR2: ENHRY and SYGVKD. The CDR3 runs to 13 residues. Losses at the gene ends were 6 bases for V and 4 bases for J; bases not matched to a gene: 1.

The V call is TRBV5-8, the J call TRBJ2-1; TRBD1 matches 7 bases. Germline V gene data show CDR1 as SGHTS and CDR2 as YDEGEE. CDR3 size: 14 residues. The trim removed 0 bases at V and 7 bases at J, leaving 4 bases unmatched. The CDR3 bases are TGTGCCAGCAGCTTGGGACTACAGGGGAATGAGCAGTTCTTC. It codes for CASSLGLQGNEQFF.

This clone has just a few counts. The chain is built from TRBV2 and TRBJ2-3, with 8 bases fitting TRBD1. The CDR3 is made up of 14 amino acids. Trimming at V came to 10 bases and at J to 1 base, leaving 7 bases not matched to a gene. Germline CDR1 and CDR2: SNHLY and FYNNEI. The CDR3 is CATGQGRGTDTQYF. In DNA form, the CDR3 reads TGTGCCACTGGACAGGGCCGGGGCACAGATACGCAGTATTTT.

The CDR3 sequence: CASSDSSGNTIYF. CDR3 DNA: TGTGCCAGCAGTGACAGCTCTGGAAACACCATATATTTT. The genes are TRBV28 and TRBJ1-3; a possible D gene is TRBD1 (5 bases). This CDR3 comprises 13 residues. Between the trimmed V and J ends, which lost 5 bases and 0 bases, there was a span of 5 bases. Germline CDR1 and CDR2: MDHEN and SYDVKM.